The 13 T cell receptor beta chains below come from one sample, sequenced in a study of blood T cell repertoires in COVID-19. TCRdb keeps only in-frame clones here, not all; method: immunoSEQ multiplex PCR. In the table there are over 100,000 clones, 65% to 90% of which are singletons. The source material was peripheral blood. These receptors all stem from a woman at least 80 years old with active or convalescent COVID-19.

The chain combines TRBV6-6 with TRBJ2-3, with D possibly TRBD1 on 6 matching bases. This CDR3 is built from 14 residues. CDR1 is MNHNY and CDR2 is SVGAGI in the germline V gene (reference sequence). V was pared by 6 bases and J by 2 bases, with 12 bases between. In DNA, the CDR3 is TGTGCCAGCAGGAGGGACATACTCACAGATACGCAGTATTTT. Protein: CASRRDILTDTQYF.

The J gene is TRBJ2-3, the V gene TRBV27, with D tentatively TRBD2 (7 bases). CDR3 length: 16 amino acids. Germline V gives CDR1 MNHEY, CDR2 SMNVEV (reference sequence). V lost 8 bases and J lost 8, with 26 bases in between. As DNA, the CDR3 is TGTGCCAGCCGTCCCGATCTGGGGCGGGGGCATGGTACGCAGTATTTT. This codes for CASRPDLGRGHGTQYF.

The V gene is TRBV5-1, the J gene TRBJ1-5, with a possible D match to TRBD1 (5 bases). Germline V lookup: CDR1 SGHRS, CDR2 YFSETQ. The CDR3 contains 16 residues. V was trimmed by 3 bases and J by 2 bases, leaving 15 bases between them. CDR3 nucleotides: TGCGCCAGCAGCTGGGGGGGTGAGAATGGCAATCAGCCCCAGCATTTT. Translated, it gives CASSWGGENGNQPQHF.

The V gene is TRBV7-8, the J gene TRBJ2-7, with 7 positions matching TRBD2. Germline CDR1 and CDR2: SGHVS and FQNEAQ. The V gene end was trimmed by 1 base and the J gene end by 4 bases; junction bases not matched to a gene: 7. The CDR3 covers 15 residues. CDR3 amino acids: CASSLVQGLFYEQYF. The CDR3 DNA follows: TGTGCCAGCAGCTTAGTTCAGGGACTATTTTACGAGCAGTACTTC. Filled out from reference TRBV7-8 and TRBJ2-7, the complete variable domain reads GAGVSQSPRYKVAKRGQDVALRCDPISGHVSLFWYQQALGQGPEFLTYFQNEAQLDKSGLPSDRFFAERPEGSVSTLKIQRTQQEDSAVYLCASSLVQGLFYEQYFGPGTRLTVT.

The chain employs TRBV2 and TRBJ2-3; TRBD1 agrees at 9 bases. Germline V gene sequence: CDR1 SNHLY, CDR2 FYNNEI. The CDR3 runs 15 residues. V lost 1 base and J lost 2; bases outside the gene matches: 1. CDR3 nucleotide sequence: TGTGCCAGCAGTGAAGACAGGGGGCCCACAGATACGCAGTATTTT. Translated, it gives CASSEDRGPTDTQYF.

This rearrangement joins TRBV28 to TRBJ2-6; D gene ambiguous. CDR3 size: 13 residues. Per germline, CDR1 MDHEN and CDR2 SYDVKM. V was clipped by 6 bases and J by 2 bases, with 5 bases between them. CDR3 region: CASRRAGANVLTF. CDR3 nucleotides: TGTGCCAGCAGGCGAGCTGGGGCCAACGTCCTGACTTTC. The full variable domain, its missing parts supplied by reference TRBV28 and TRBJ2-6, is DVKVTQSSRYLVKRTGEKVFLECVQDMDHENMFWYRQDPGLGLRLIYFSYDVKMKEKGDIPEGYSVSREKKERFSLILESASTNQTSMYLCASRRAGANVLTFGAGSRLTVL.

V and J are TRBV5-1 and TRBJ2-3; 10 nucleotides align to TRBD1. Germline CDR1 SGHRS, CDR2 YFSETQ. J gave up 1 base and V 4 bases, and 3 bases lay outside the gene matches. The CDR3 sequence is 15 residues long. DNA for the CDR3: TGCGCCAGCAGCACGGACAGGGGGGGCACAGATACGCAGTATTTT. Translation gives CASSTDRGGTDTQYF.

DNA of the CDR3: TGTGCCAGCTCAGAATCACTTATGAACACTGAAGCTTTCTTT. Translated: CASSESLMNTEAFF. This chain uses TRBV18 with TRBJ1-1; D ambiguous. Per germline, CDR1 KGHSH and CDR2 LQKENI. This CDR3 spans 14 amino acids. V lost 5 bases and J lost 0, with 10 bases in between.

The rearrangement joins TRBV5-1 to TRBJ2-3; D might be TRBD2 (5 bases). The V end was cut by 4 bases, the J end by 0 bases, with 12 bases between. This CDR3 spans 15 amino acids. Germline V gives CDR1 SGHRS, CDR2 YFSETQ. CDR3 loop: CASSVPGYSTDTQYF. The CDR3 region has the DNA TGCGCCAGCAGCGTGCCGGGATACAGCACAGATACGCAGTATTTT.

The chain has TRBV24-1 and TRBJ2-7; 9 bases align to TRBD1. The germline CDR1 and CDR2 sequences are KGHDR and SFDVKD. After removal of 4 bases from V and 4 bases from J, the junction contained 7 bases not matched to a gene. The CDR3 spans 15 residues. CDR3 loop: CATSDPGTGSYEQYF. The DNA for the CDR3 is TGTGCCACCAGTGACCCCGGGACAGGGTCTTACGAGCAGTACTTC.

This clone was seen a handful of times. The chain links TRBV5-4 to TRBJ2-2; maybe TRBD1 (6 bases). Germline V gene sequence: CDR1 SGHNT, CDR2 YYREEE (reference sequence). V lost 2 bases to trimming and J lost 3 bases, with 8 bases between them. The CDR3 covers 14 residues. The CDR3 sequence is CASSFRTDTGELFF. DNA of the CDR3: TGTGCCAGCAGCTTTCGGACAGACACCGGGGAGCTGTTTTTT.

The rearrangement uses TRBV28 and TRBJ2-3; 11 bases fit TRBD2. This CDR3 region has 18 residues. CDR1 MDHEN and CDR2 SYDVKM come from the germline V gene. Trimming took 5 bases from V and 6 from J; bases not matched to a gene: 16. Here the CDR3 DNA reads TGTGCCAGCAGTAACAGGGGGATAATAGCGGGAGGGCGGGATACGCAGTATTTT. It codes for CASSNRGIIAGGRDTQYF.

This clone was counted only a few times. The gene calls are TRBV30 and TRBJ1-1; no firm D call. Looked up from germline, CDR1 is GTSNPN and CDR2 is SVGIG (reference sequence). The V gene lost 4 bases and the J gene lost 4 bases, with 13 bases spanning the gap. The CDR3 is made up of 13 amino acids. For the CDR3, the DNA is TGTGCCTGGAAGCTCGCGGGGAGCACTGAAGCTTTCTTT. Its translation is CAWKLAGSTEAFF.